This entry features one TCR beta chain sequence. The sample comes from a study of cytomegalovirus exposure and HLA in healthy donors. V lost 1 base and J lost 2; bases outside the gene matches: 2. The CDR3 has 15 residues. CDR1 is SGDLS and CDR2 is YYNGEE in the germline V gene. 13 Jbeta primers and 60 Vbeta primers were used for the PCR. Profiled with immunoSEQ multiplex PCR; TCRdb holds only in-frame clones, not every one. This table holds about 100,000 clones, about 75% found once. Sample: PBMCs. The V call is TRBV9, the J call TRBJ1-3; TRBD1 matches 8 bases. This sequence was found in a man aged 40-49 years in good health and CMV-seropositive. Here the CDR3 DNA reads TGTGCCAGCAGCGTACAGGGGGCGGCTGGAAACACCATATATTTT. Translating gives CASSVQGAAGNTIYF.